A single sample is the source of the 24 T cell receptor beta chains below, sequenced in a study of T cells after yellow fever vaccination. TCRdb called the 5' RACE reads again in MiXCR, with one record for every CDR3 protein. Seen here are roughly 340,000 distinct CDR3 sequences, more than 8.5% observed once, and the top ten hold under 20%. The specimen comprised PBMCs, sampled on the day of the first yellow fever vaccination. The receptors stem from a man younger than 35 who received the YFV17D yellow fever vaccine.

The chain couples TRBV6-1 to TRBJ2-4, with D uncertain. The CDR3 has 14 residues. CDR1 MNHNS and CDR2 SASEGT come from the germline V gene. Trimming cost V 2 bases and J 2 bases, with 7 bases left between them. CDR3 in amino acids: CASSERVSKNIQYF. The CDR3 nucleotides are TGTGCCAGCAGTGAAAGGGTCTCCAAAAACATTCAGTACTTC.

In its sample, this clonotype was seen many times. This chain joins TRBV4-3 and TRBJ1-2; 7 nucleotides line up with TRBD1. Per the germline V gene, CDR1 is LGHNA and CDR2 is YSLEER. This CDR3 is 15 amino acids long. Losses at the gene ends were 6 bases for V and 4 bases for J; bases not matched to a gene: 11. Here the CDR3 DNA reads TGCGCCAGCAGTCCCGAATCGGCAGGGGGCTATGGCTACACCTTC. It yields the protein CASSPESAGGYGYTF.

The rearrangement joins TRBV11-2 to TRBJ2-3, with TRBD2 identical over 11 bases. Germline CDR1 is SGHAT and CDR2 is FQNNGV. This CDR3 comprises 16 residues. V dropped 4 bases and J dropped 2; count of bases not matched to a gene: 5. The DNA of the CDR3 is TGTGCCAGCAGCTCGGGACTAGCGGTTACCACAGATACGCAGTATTTT. Residues: CASSSGLAVTTDTQYF.

The sample holds a few counts of this clonotype. The chain recombines TRBV29-1 with TRBJ2-5; D gene unclear. Germline assignment: CDR1 SQVTM and CDR2 ANQGSEA. CDR3 length: 11 amino acids. The ends were cut back, 8 bases at V and 5 bases at J, with 12 bases in the middle. The CDR3 loop reads CSTRPWETQYF. The CDR3 DNA sequence: TGCAGCACCCGGCCGTGGGAGACCCAGTACTTC.

This clonotype was seen ten or more times. V is TRBV5-1 and J is TRBJ2-1, with D possibly being TRBD1 or TRBD2 (6 bases each). CDR1 is SGHRS and CDR2 is YFSETQ in the germline V gene. The CDR3 is 16 residues long. Between the trimmed V and J ends, which lost 4 bases and 7 bases, there was a span of 21 bases. CDR3 nucleotide sequence: TGCGCCAGCAGCGACAGGACGGGGGTCCCGGGGAATGAGCAGTTCTTC. Translating it yields CASSDRTGVPGNEQFF.

CDR3 sequence: CSAQTGTSGGDIQYF. CDR3 sequence (DNA): TGCAGTGCTCAGACGGGGACTAGCGGGGGTGACATTCAGTACTTC. The V and J genes are TRBV20-1 and TRBJ2-4; 14 nucleotides align to TRBD2. This CDR3 is built from 15 residues. Germline V gene lookup returns CDR1 DFQATT and CDR2 SNEGSKA (reference sequence). The junction had 8 bases not matched to a gene; V was cut back by 5 bases and J by 8 bases.

Here the CDR3 DNA reads TGTGCCAGCAGCTTGCCGATAGGGGCAACTAATGAAAAACTGTTTTTT. Amino acids: CASSLPIGATNEKLFF. The V and J genes are TRBV7-9 and TRBJ1-4, with D maybe TRBD1 (5 bases). Trimming stripped 3 bases from V and 0 bases from J, with 11 bases between. The CDR3 extends over 16 amino acids. Germline assignment: CDR1 SEHNR and CDR2 FQNEAQ (reference sequence).

The chain couples TRBV7-3 to TRBJ2-3; possible D gene TRBD1, 5 bases. V was trimmed by 5 bases and J by 3 bases, leaving 15 bases between them. Looked up from germline, CDR1 is SGHTA and CDR2 is FQGTGA. CDR3 size: 15 residues. The CDR3 spells CASSPKTARTDTQYF. The CDR3 DNA reads as TGTGCCAGCAGCCCCAAGACAGCACGGACAGATACGCAGTATTTT.

The rearrangement uses TRBV7-8 and TRBJ2-7; D tentatively fits TRBD1 or TRBD2 (5 bases each). V was shortened by 4 bases and J by 10 bases, with 14 bases between the two germline ends. CDR1 SGHVS and CDR2 FQNEAQ come from the germline V gene. CDR3 size: 12 residues. This CDR3 reads CASSWGTLEQYV. In DNA, the CDR3 is TGTGCCAGCAGCTGGGGGACGTTGGAACAGTACGTC.

This clonotype came up many times. The V call is TRBV9, the J call TRBJ2-1; 8 bases map to TRBD2. This CDR3 spans 15 amino acids. Trimming at V came to 1 base and at J to 4 bases, leaving 4 bases not matched to a gene. Germline assignment: CDR1 SGDLS and CDR2 YYNGEE. The CDR3 coding sequence is TGTGCCAGCAGCGTAAGAGCGGGGGCGTACAATGAGCAGTTCTTC. Its translation: CASSVRAGAYNEQFF.

The V gene is TRBV29-1, the J gene TRBJ2-1; D ambiguous. This CDR3 has 13 amino acids. Germline CDR1 and CDR2: SQVTM and ANQGSEA. V lost 3 bases and J 3 bases, leaving 9 bases between the germline ends. The CDR3 reads CSVDRNVYNEQFF. The CDR3 bases are TGCAGCGTTGATAGGAACGTCTACAATGAGCAGTTCTTC.

J is TRBJ2-1 and V is TRBV7-7, with 8 bases matching TRBD2. Germline CDR1 is SSHAT and CDR2 is FNYEAQ (reference sequence). The trim removed 3 bases at V and 11 bases at J, leaving 6 bases unmatched. The CDR3 is made up of 13 amino acids. DNA for the CDR3: TGTGCCAGCAGCTTGCTTGGCGGGGGGAAGCAGTTCTTC. Translating it yields CASSLLGGGKQFF.

This clonotype was detected ten times or more. Written as DNA, the CDR3 is TGTGCCAGCAGCTTGACAGCTTACCAAGAGACCCAGTACTTC. Its translation: CASSLTAYQETQYF. The gene calls are TRBV7-2 and TRBJ2-5; possible D gene TRBD1, 5 bases. V was cut by 3 bases and J by 0 bases, with 8 bases left in between. CDR3 length equals 14 residues. Germline lookup yields CDR1 SGHTA and CDR2 FQGNSA.

The chain joins TRBV11-2 to TRBJ2-1; TRBD2 matches at 10 bases. The V segment lost 5 bases and the J segment 8 bases; nucleotides outside the gene matches: 12. This CDR3 is built from 16 residues. Germline CDR1 is SGHAT and CDR2 is FQNNGV. CDR3: CASSQGVAGGEDEQFF. CDR3 bases: TGTGCCAGCAGCCAAGGGGTAGCGGGGGGTGAGGATGAGCAGTTCTTC.

This clonotype appeared many times. The rearrangement joins TRBV7-2 to TRBJ2-3, with TRBD2 identical over 8 bases. V lost 3 bases and J lost 6; bases outside the gene matches: 5. This CDR3 is built from 14 residues. Germline V gene data show CDR1 as SGHTA and CDR2 as FQGNSA. The CDR3 bases are TGTGCCAGCAGCTTGGACGGGGGGGCGGATACGCAGTATTTT. Encoded protein: CASSLDGGADTQYF.

This clonotype was detected many times. The chain is built from TRBV7-3 and TRBJ2-1; 11 nucleotides agree with TRBD2. The CDR3 loop spans 20 amino acids. V was pared by 0 bases and J by 0 bases, with 10 bases of the junction left unmatched. Germline-derived CDR1 and CDR2 are SGHTA and FQGTGA. The DNA for the CDR3 is TGTGCCAGCAGCTTAACGCGGCTAGCGGGGGGCCATAGCTCCTACAATGAGCAGTTCTTC. As protein: CASSLTRLAGGHSSYNEQFF.

The gene calls are TRBV20-1 and TRBJ2-2, with unresolved D. Germline lookup yields CDR1 DFQATT and CDR2 SNEGSKA (reference sequence). Trimming shortened V by 0 bases and J by 4 bases, and 15 bases separated the two germline ends. CDR3 size: 16 residues. The CDR3 here is CSARDYLKGPTGELFF. In DNA form, the CDR3 reads TGCAGTGCTAGAGACTACTTGAAAGGTCCCACCGGGGAGCTGTTTTTT.

CDR3 nucleotides: TGTGCCAGCAGCGTAGGAGGGTTGATTGCCGGGGAGCTGTTTTTT. This encodes CASSVGGLIAGELFF. This chain joins TRBV9 and TRBJ2-2, with a tentative D call TRBD2 (5 bases). Germline CDR1 and CDR2: SGDLS and YYNGEE. CDR3 size: 15 residues. Trimming cost V 0 bases and J 6 bases, with 12 bases left between them. Looking up the rest from reference TRBV9 and TRBJ2-2 gives the full variable domain: DSGVTQTPKHLITATGQRVTLRCSPRSGDLSVYWYQQSLDQGLQFLIQYYNGEERAKGNILERFSAQQFPDLHSELNLSSLELGDSALYFCASSVGGLIAGELFFGEGSRLTVL.

The chain carries TRBV7-2 and TRBJ2-4; unclear D gene. Germline V CDR1 and CDR2: SGHTA, FQGNSA. This CDR3 region has 16 residues. V was trimmed by 4 bases and J by 0 bases, leaving 13 bases between them. CDR3 nucleotides: TGTGCCAGCAGCTGGCGCGCTGGGGTAGCCAAAAACATTCAGTACTTC. This gives the protein CASSWRAGVAKNIQYF.

The chain has TRBV18 and TRBJ1-1; 7 bases map to TRBD1. Unmatched junction bases numbered 8, after V lost 4 bases and J lost 3 bases. The CDR3 length is 15 residues. The germline V gene encodes CDR1 KGHSH and CDR2 LQKENI. The CDR3 loop reads CASSLGSTGDTEAFF. CDR3 coding DNA: TGTGCCAGCTCACTAGGTTCCACAGGGGACACTGAAGCTTTCTTT.

This clonotype was detected a few times. This sequence joins TRBV9 and TRBJ1-2; a possible D gene is TRBD1 (5 bases). The CDR3 runs to 15 residues. Looked up from germline, CDR1 is SGDLS and CDR2 is YYNGEE. V lost 0 bases, J lost 2 bases, and 11 bases lay in between. CDR3 in amino acids: CASSVDQGRNYGYTF. Here the CDR3 DNA reads TGTGCCAGCAGCGTAGATCAGGGCCGCAACTATGGCTACACCTTC.

V usage is TRBV2 and J usage is TRBJ1-5, with no clear D. The ends were cut back, 3 bases at V and 5 bases at J, with 11 bases in the middle. The germline V gene encodes CDR1 SNHLY and CDR2 FYNNEI. The CDR3 is 14 amino acids. The CDR3 reads CASSEVSGDQPQHF. The CDR3 DNA reads TGTGCCAGCAGTGAGGTTTCCGGTGATCAGCCCCAGCATTTT. Using reference TRBV2 and TRBJ1-5 for the parts outside the CDR3, the full variable domain is EPEVTQTPSHQVTQMGQEVILRCVPISNHLYFYWYRQILGQKVEFLVSFYNNEISEKSEIFDDQFSVERPDGSNFTLKIRSTKLEDSAMYFCASSEVSGDQPQHFGDGTRLSIL.

This chain links TRBV29-1 with TRBJ2-7; D is perhaps TRBD1 (5 bases). Germline CDR1 reads SQVTM; CDR2 reads ANQGSEA. The V gene lost 7 bases and the J gene lost 0 bases, with 13 bases spanning the gap. This CDR3 has 13 amino acids. The CDR3 reads CSAQWGSSYEQYF. The CDR3 nucleotides are TGCAGCGCCCAATGGGGCAGCTCCTACGAGCAGTACTTC.

The V and J genes are TRBV20-1 and TRBJ2-7, with D hard to call. Trimming removed 5 bases from V and 2 bases from J, with 19 bases in between. The germline V gene encodes CDR1 DFQATT and CDR2 SNEGSKA (reference sequence). This CDR3 has 15 amino acids. CDR3 sequence: CSASQLRFATYEQYV. The CDR3 region has the DNA TGCAGTGCTTCACAACTCAGGTTTGCTACCTACGAGCAGTACGTC.